The entry below gives a single T cell receptor (beta chain) sequence along with its context. It has no known antigen specificity. Base qualities are not recorded, but no much larger clone differs from it by a single base. This entry is derived from a study of blood T cell repertoires in COVID-19 (TCRdb year 2020). For the study in its entirety: Samples covering the acute and convalescent phases of COVID-19 were provided by collaborators in the United States, Italy and Spain. A de-identified subject ID, COVID-19 status, age in years and sex were almost always included in the sample metadata. The material from the prospective study consisted of cDNA or gDNA derived from T cells, B-cell-depleted T cells, or PBMCs. The repertoires were released in a freely available public database meant as a resource for research on the immune response to SARS-CoV-2. Subjects who had been exposed to COVID-19, were actively infected with it, or had recovered from it provided the deeply sampled blood TCRbeta repertoires that made up the dataset. Where HLA class I and class II types were available, the types were taken from metadata supplied by the sample provider, not from assay-based typing. The samples were drawn from two sources: the first 160 participants of the ongoing ImmuneRACE study, and 950 to 1,500 subjects contributed by 6 global collaborators. Overall results and qualifications from the work: How much clinical and demographic metadata was included differed by source and by participant, and the metadata was provided uncurated.

One collaborating source in Seattle enrolled patients while the patients were actively infected and followed the patients over time throughout the course of disease. Collaborating institutions collected whole blood in K2EDTA tubes following their own protocols. For TCRbeta analysis, collaborators shipped samples as frozen whole blood, isolated PBMCs, or DNA extracted from either of those sample types. The germline ends are 22 bases apart after V is trimmed by 0 bases and J by 7 bases. CDR1 and CDR2 (SGDLS, YYNGEE) derive from the germline V gene. The CDR3 has 17 amino acids, counting the end cysteine and phenylalanine. CDR3 DNA is the only sequence kept; it has 51 bases, read in frame from the first base. The immunoSEQ Assay, a bias-controlled multiplex PCR, was used to amplify TCRbeta CDR3 regions from genomic DNA. The authors' pipeline ran thus. Within the assay, amplification of reference gene primers was used to estimate how many nucleated cells each sample contained. To quantify the absolute abundance of each unique TCRbeta CDR3 rearrangement, sequence reads were collapsed and filtered. Productive Simpson clonality was computed per sample as the square root of Simpson's diversity index over productive rearrangements. TCRdb limited this immuneACCESS table to in-frame rearrangements with V and J called. A share of clones is missing; checked studies link under half to unresolved V genes, and the rest is unexplained. That table furnishes V, J and clone size, whereas the DNA furnished D and trimming. Across this sample there are hundreds of thousands of clones, with about 90% seen only once. The ten largest clones represent about 2.9% of the sample.

The sequencing input was peripheral blood. The rearranged chain carries TRBV9 and TRBJ1-2; too little of a D gene remains to name it. The sequence was collected from a woman in her twenties or thirties with COVID-19, enrolled during active disease. Read as DNA, the sequence is TGTGCCAGCAGCGTAGGGTTTCAAGGAGGGAGAACGGGTGGCTACACCTTC. This encodes CASSVGFQGGRTGGYTF.